The sequence of this T cell receptor beta chain was determined in a study of cytomegalovirus exposure and HLA in healthy donors. Study overall: Genotyping showed approximately 81% of fewer than 500 donors falling in the Caucasian-associated ancestry cluster. Study results and limitations: Among TCR beta chains, those listed as cytomegalovirus-associated numbered around 160.

PCR primers comprised 60 Vbeta and 13 Jbeta primers. Per the original data handling: As a later analysis found, there were 70 million to 100 million unique TCR beta chains, of which roughly 11 million were shared. Profiling relied on immunoSEQ multiplex PCR, and the TCRdb table lists in-frame clones only, not all of them. V, J and clone size were drawn from that table, and D and trimming were deduced from the DNA. The sample consists of 35,000 to 40,000 clones, about 74% of them appearing once. As regards this clone: As yet, its antigen is unknown.

CDR1 and CDR2 from the germline V gene are MGHRA and YSYEKL. The CDR3 consists of 15 residues. With V trimmed by 1 base and J by 4 bases, 3 bases remained unmatched. The receptor comes from a man aged 25 to 45 in good health and CMV-seronegative. The chain employs TRBV4-1 and TRBJ1-4; 7 nucleotides align to TRBD1. The sample taken for sequencing was PBMCs. CDR3 loop: CASSQGAGGNEKLFF. The CDR3 coding sequence is TGCGCCAGCAGCCAAGGAGCAGGGGGTAATGAAAAACTGTTTTTT.